These T cell receptor beta chains were read from a single sample in a study of technical replicates of blood from four donors. Some clones are missing from TCRdb's copy, which holds only in-frame ones; the method was immunoSEQ multiplex PCR. The table records 60,000 to 65,000 clones, around 88% of them present only once. Source material: PBMCs. The receptors were gathered from a human donor in good health. Some clones in this sample may be carry-over from other donors' samples. Both conserved end residues are part of each CDR3. A D gene is named only where the DNA matches it firmly. A clone size is listed for some rows: how often the clone was seen (once, few, many), or a class if it is expanded.

.	.	TRBV6-6	TRBJ1-5	TGTGCCAGCAGCACAGGGTTAGGGAATCAGCCCCAGCATTTT	CASSTGLGNQPQHF
.	few	TRBV19	TRBJ1-2	TGTGCCACCAGCGACCCCTGGGGCTACACCTTC	CATSDPWGYTF
TRBD1	.	TRBV18	TRBJ2-4	TGTGCCAGCTCACGGGACAGGGTCCAAAACATTCAGTACTTC	CASSRDRVQNIQYF
.	.	TRBV7-7	TRBJ1-5	TGTGCCAGCAGCTTCCGGCCCCAGCATTTT	CASSFRPQHF
.	once	TRBV7-6	TRBJ2-7	TGTGCCAGCAGCTCCGGGCAGGGGTGGGCCTACGAGCAGTACTTC	CASSSGQGWAYEQYF
TRBD2	.	TRBV4-3	TRBJ2-5	TGCGCCAGCAGCCAAGATTCCGCTAGCGGCCAAGAGACCCAGTACTTC	CASSQDSASGQETQYF
.	.	TRBV5-4	TRBJ1-2	TGTGCCAGCAGCCGGGTAGGACTTGGCTACACCTTC	CASSRVGLGYTF
TRBD1	.	TRBV7-8	TRBJ1-1	TGTGCCAGCAGCCCCAGACGACAGGGCGGAGGGGCTGAAGCTTTCTTT	CASSPRRQGGGAEAFF
TRBD1	.	TRBV5-6	TRBJ1-1	TGTGCCAGCAGCCCGTTCGACAGGGGGAACACTGAAGCTTTCTTT	CASSPFDRGNTEAFF
.	.	TRBV29-1	TRBJ2-3	TGCAGCGTTGGGCGGGACAGCCAGGTCACAGATACGCAGTATTTT	CSVGRDSQVTDTQYF
TRBD1	few	TRBV6-6	TRBJ2-3	TGTGCCAGCAGCTCCGGGACAGGAAGATTCGATACGCAGTATTTT	CASSSGTGRFDTQYF
TRBD1	once	TRBV5-1	TRBJ1-1	TGCGCCAGCAGCCACACGTGGACAGGGGGCAAGGACACTGAAGCTTTCTTT	CASSHTWTGGKDTEAFF
.	.	TRBV6-1	TRBJ1-5	TGTGCCAGCAGTGAAGGGGCGGGGGGCCGTGGGCCCCAGCATTTT	CASSEGAGGRGPQHF
.	.	TRBV10-3	TRBJ2-1	TGTGCCATCAGTGAGGTAAATGAGCAGTTCTTC	CAISEVNEQFF
TRBD2	.	TRBV7-2	TRBJ2-1	TGTGCCAGCAGACCGGGACTAGCAGCCTACAATGAGCAGTTCTTC	CASRPGLAAYNEQFF
.	once	TRBV2	TRBJ2-2	TGTGCCAGCACTAAGGACACCACGAACACCGGGGAGCTGTTTTTT	CASTKDTTNTGELFF
.	.	TRBV5-6	TRBJ2-2	TGTGCCAGCAGCTCCCTAGAGTTAGCGGTGAACACCGGGGAGCTGTTTTTT	CASSSLELAVNTGELFF
TRBD2	.	TRBV6-1	TRBJ2-2	TGTGCCAGCAGTGACTACATAGCGGGGGGGCGGGCGGAGCTGTTTTTT	CASSDYIAGGRAELFF
.	.	TRBV7-9	TRBJ1-2	TGTGCCAGCAGCCGATCGGAGGGCGTCTATGGCTACACCTTC	CASSRSEGVYGYTF
.	.	TRBV4-2	TRBJ2-5	TGTGCCAGCAGCCAGACACGGGGGGAGACCCAGTACTTC	CASSQTRGETQYF
.	.	TRBV7-2	TRBJ2-1	TGTGCCAGCAGCTCCCTCGGTCGCGGTCCCTCCTACAATGAGCAGTTCTTC	CASSSLGRGPSYNEQFF
TRBD2	once	TRBV18	TRBJ2-1	TGTGCCAGCTCACGACATAGCGGGATCGATGAGCAGTTCTTC	CASSRHSGIDEQFF
.	.	TRBV19	TRBJ2-7	TGTGCCAGTAGTAATACGGCAGGGCCTCAATACGAGCAGTACTTC	CASSNTAGPQYEQYF
TRBD2	.	TRBV9	TRBJ2-1	TGTGCCAGCAGCGTAGGCCACCGGGAGGAGAATGAGCAGTTCTTC	CASSVGHREENEQFF
.	.	TRBV5-6	TRBJ2-1	TGTGCCAGCAGCTTGGACGGGTGGCGGTATGAGCAGTTCTTC	CASSLDGWRYEQFF
TRBD1	.	TRBV2	TRBJ1-6	TGTGCCAGCAGGACAGGGGTCGCTAATTCACCCCTCCACTTT	CASRTGVANSPLHF
.	.	TRBV7-9	TRBJ1-4	TGTGCCAGCAGCTTAGCAGATACGGTAACTAATGAAAAACTGTTTTTT	CASSLADTVTNEKLFF
.	.	TRBV19	TRBJ1-3	TGTGCCAGCAAGGACAGCCACTCTGGAAACACCATATATTTT	CASKDSHSGNTIYF
TRBD2	.	TRBV7-8	TRBJ2-7	TGTGCCAGCAGCTTAGGGACTAGCGGGGGCGCAACCTACGAGCAGTACTTC	CASSLGTSGGATYEQYF
.	.	TRBV11-2	TRBJ1-5	TGTGCCAGCAGCCGAGCCGGGGTGGGCCAGCCCCAGCATTTT	CASSRAGVGQPQHF
TRBD1	.	TRBV4-1	TRBJ2-7	TGCGCCAGCAGCCAAGCCGGAGCCGGGACAGGGACCGAGCAGTACTTC	CASSQAGAGTGTEQYF
.	.	TRBV11-2	TRBJ2-5	TGTGCCAGCAACCAGCCGAGGGAGAAAGGGACCCAGTACTTC	CASNQPREKGTQYF
.	.	TRBV7-2	TRBJ2-7	TGTGCCAGCAGCTTAGACAGGCCCTACGAGCAGTACTTC	CASSLDRPYEQYF
.	.	TRBV19	TRBJ1-2	TGTGCCAGTAGTAAGCCGGGACAAAGAACTGGCTACACCTTC	CASSKPGQRTGYTF
.	.	TRBV23-1	TRBJ2-7	TGCGCCAGCAGTCAATCGGAGAGGGAGTCCTACGAGCAGTACTTC	CASSQSERESYEQYF
.	.	TRBV7-3	TRBJ2-1	TGTGCCAGCAGCTCCCGTGGCGGGGTAAATGAGCAGTTCTTC	CASSSRGGVNEQFF
TRBD1	.	TRBV30	TRBJ2-1	TGTGCCTGGAGTGTACTTGGGACAGGGCTCGTCAATGAGCAGTTCTTC	CAWSVLGTGLVNEQFF
TRBD1	.	TRBV10-1	TRBJ1-2	TGCGCCAGCAGTGAGTCTGGCCCCCGACAGGGTGAACCCTATGGCTACACCTTC	CASSESGPRQGEPYGYTF
.	once	TRBV4-3	TRBJ1-2	TGCGCCAGCAGCCAAGATGGGCAGAATGGCTACACCTTC	CASSQDGQNGYTF
.	.	TRBV5-8	TRBJ1-1	TGTGCCAGCAGCTACGACAGTTACACTGAAGCTTTCTTT	CASSYDSYTEAFF
.	.	TRBV4-3	TRBJ1-1	TGCGCCAGCAGCCAAGATCGAGGGAACACAGGGGAAGCTTTCTTT	CASSQDRGNTGEAFF
.	.	TRBV19	TRBJ1-4	TGTGCCAGTAGGGAATCAAGGAGCTTTAATGAAAAACTGTTTTTT	CASRESRSFNEKLFF
.	.	TRBV7-9	TRBJ2-7	TGTGCCAGCAGGTCCCGGGACAACTCCTACGAGCAGTACTTC	CASRSRDNSYEQYF
TRBD1	.	TRBV10-3	TRBJ1-5	TGTGCCATCAGTGAGTCCGCAGGGGGCACGGAGCCCCAGCATTTT	CAISESAGGTEPQHF
TRBD1	.	TRBV19	TRBJ2-1	TGTGCCAGTAGTTCGGGACAGGGGGCTAGTGAGCAGTTCTTC	CASSSGQGASEQFF
TRBD1	.	TRBV13	TRBJ1-2	TGTGCCAGCAGCCCGCGGGACAGCTTAAACTATGGCTACACCTTC	CASSPRDSLNYGYTF
.	.	TRBV9	TRBJ1-2	TGTGCCAGCAGCGTAGACAAAGGGGCCTATGGCTACACCTTC	CASSVDKGAYGYTF
.	once	TRBV7-9	TRBJ1-1	TGTGCCAGCAGCTTAGGGGAGACACCGGGGGCTGAAGCTTTCTTT	CASSLGETPGAEAFF
.	.	TRBV7-3	TRBJ1-1	TGTGCCAGCAGCTTAACAAGGGGGATGAACACTGAAGCTTTCTTT	CASSLTRGMNTEAFF
TRBD1	once	TRBV29-1	TRBJ1-5	TGCAGCGTTGGACAGGGGGGTCAGCCCCAGCATTTT	CSVGQGGQPQHF